These 13 T cell receptor beta chains share one sample of origin, sequenced in a study of immune cell composition in non-small cell lung cancer. Sequenced by immunoSEQ multiplex PCR; TCRdb stores in-frame clones only, minus some. The repertoire has around 990 clones, less than 85% of them found once; the top ten carry about 9.6%. Source material: lung tumor tissue. The receptor source for this set is a human donor with non-small cell lung cancer.

This clone was found once. The CDR3 DNA sequence: TGTGCCACCAGCAGCCCTAATCAGCCCCAGCATTTT. It is translated as CATSSPNQPQHF. The genes are TRBV15 and TRBJ1-5; D gene uncertain. The CDR3 covers 12 residues. V shed 3 bases and J shed 4 bases, with 4 bases lying between them. CDR1 LNHNV and CDR2 YYDKDF come from the germline V gene (reference sequence).

The genes are TRBV7-3 and TRBJ2-1; 7 bases are shared with TRBD2. V shed 2 bases and J 0 bases; nucleotides not matched to a gene: 1. The CDR3 consists of 15 residues. Germline CDR1 SGHTA, CDR2 FQGTGA. The CDR3 DNA reads TGTGCCAGCAGCTTAGCGGGGGACTCCTACAATGAGCAGTTCTTC. This translates into CASSLAGDSYNEQFF.

The chain links TRBV11-2 to TRBJ2-7; the match to TRBD2 covers 9 bases. V lost 5 bases and J lost 3; bases outside the gene matches: 5. The CDR3 spans 14 residues. Germline V gene data show CDR1 as SGHAT and CDR2 as FQNNGV. In DNA, the CDR3 is TGTGCCAGCAGCACCAGCGGGGGGTACTACGAGCAGTACTTC. It specifies CASSTSGGYYEQYF. The variable domain in full, with the rest retrieved from reference TRBV11-2 and TRBJ2-7, is EAGVAQSPRYKIIEKRQSVAFWCNPISGHATLYWYQQILGQGPKLLIQFQNNGVVDDSQLPKDRFSAERLKGVDSTLKIQPAKLEDSAVYLCASSTSGGYYEQYFGPGTRLTVT.

J is TRBJ2-5 and V is TRBV7-9; 14 bases are shared with TRBD2. There are 16 residues in the CDR3. Germline CDR1 reads SEHNR; CDR2 reads FQNEAQ (reference sequence). Trimming cost V 3 bases and J 7 bases; bases outside gene matches: 7. The CDR3 reads CASSLGLAGALGTQYF. CDR3 DNA sequence: TGTGCCAGCAGCTTGGGACTAGCGGGGGCCTTGGGGACCCAGTACTTC. The complete variable domain, with remaining parts taken from reference TRBV7-9 and TRBJ2-5, reads DTGVSQNPRHKITKRGQNVTFRCDPISEHNRLYWYRQTLGQGPEFLTYFQNEAQLEKSRLLSDRFSAERPKGSFSTLEIQRTEQGDSAMYLCASSLGLAGALGTQYFGPGTRLLVL.

The V call is TRBV6-6, the J call TRBJ2-7, with a possible D match to TRBD1 (6 bases). V was shortened by 6 bases and J by 0 bases, with 9 bases between the two germline ends. This CDR3 has 13 residues. The germline gives CDR1 MNHNY, CDR2 SVGAGI (reference sequence). CDR3: CASRRTASYEQYF. In DNA, the CDR3 is TGTGCCAGCAGAAGGACAGCCTCCTACGAGCAGTACTTC.

The chain couples TRBV5-6 to TRBJ2-7; 8 bases are shared with TRBD1. Trimming at V came to 4 bases and at J to 0 bases, leaving 3 bases not matched to a gene. Germline V gene data show CDR1 as SGHDT and CDR2 as YYEEEE. This CDR3 is 14 amino acids long. The DNA for the CDR3 is TGTGCCAGCAGCCGACAGGGGCGCTCCTACGAGCAGTACTTC. Residues: CASSRQGRSYEQYF. Supplemented by reference TRBV5-6 and TRBJ2-7, the full variable domain reads DAGVTQSPTHLIKTRGQQVTLRCSPKSGHDTVSWYQQALGQGPQFIFQYYEEEERQRGNFPDRFSGHQFPNYSSELNVNALLLGDSALYLCASSRQGRSYEQYFGPGTRLTVT.

The V gene is TRBV5-1, the J gene TRBJ2-5; tentatively, D is TRBD2 (6 bases). CDR3 length: 15 residues. V lost 1 base and J lost 4, with 14 bases in between. Germline-derived CDR1 and CDR2 are SGHRS and YFSETQ. The CDR3 is CASSLHGGYVETQYF. In DNA, the CDR3 is TGCGCCAGCAGCTTGCACGGGGGTTACGTAGAGACCCAGTACTTC.

V gene TRBV10-3 combines with J gene TRBJ1-1; D possibly corresponds to TRBD1 (6 bases). Germline-derived CDR1 and CDR2 are ENHRY and SYGVKD. With 6 bases removed from V and 8 bases from J, the gap between germline ends came to 16 bases. CDR3 length: 13 amino acids. The CDR3 DNA is TGTGCCATCAGCGATTGGACAGCCATAGAAGCTTTCTTT. Its translation: CAISDWTAIEAFF.

The chain recombines TRBV6-5 with TRBJ2-7; the D gene is possibly TRBD2 (6 bases). The length of the CDR3 is 15 residues. The V gene lost 2 bases and the J gene lost 3 bases, with 14 bases spanning the gap. Germline values: CDR1 MNHEY, CDR2 SVGAGI. Here the CDR3 reads CASSYGTGDIYEQYF. The CDR3 coding sequence is TGTGCCAGCAGTTACGGGACGGGAGACATCTACGAGCAGTACTTC.

A single count supports this clone. The rearrangement links TRBV30 to TRBJ1-5; D not certain. The germline V gene encodes CDR1 GTSNPN and CDR2 SVGIG (reference sequence). V shed 0 bases and J shed 3 bases, with 9 bases lying between them. The CDR3 has 14 amino acids. The CDR3 region has the DNA TGTGCCTGGAGTGTTTCGGGAGACAATCAGCCCCAGCATTTT. Encoded protein: CAWSVSGDNQPQHF.

In its sample, this clone was seen a few times. The chain uses TRBV19 and TRBJ1-4; TRBD1 agrees at 9 bases. The CDR3 is made up of 14 amino acids. CDR1 is LNHDA and CDR2 is SQIVND in the germline V gene (reference sequence). V shed 6 bases, J shed 4 bases, and the junction held 3 bases outside the gene matches. The CDR3 region is CASRRQGVNEKLFF. CDR3 DNA sequence: TGTGCCAGTAGAAGACAGGGGGTTAATGAAAAACTGTTTTTT.

For the CDR3, the DNA is TGTGCCATCAGTAAGGGACAGGGGAATGAAAAACTGTTTTTT. Protein sequence: CAISKGQGNEKLFF. The rearrangement joins TRBV10-3 to TRBJ1-4; 10 nucleotides align to TRBD1. This CDR3 comprises 14 residues. The V segment lost 5 bases and the J segment 5 bases; nucleotides outside the gene matches: 2. The germline gives CDR1 ENHRY, CDR2 SYGVKD.

This chain connects TRBV5-6 to TRBJ1-6, with D tentatively TRBD1 (5 bases). The CDR3 has 13 residues. Germline V gene lookup returns CDR1 SGHDT and CDR2 YYEEEE. V was shortened by 4 bases and J by 4 bases, with 6 bases between the two germline ends. The CDR3 loop is CASSRGYNSPLHF. The CDR3, as DNA: TGTGCCAGCAGCCGGGGGTATAATTCACCCCTCCACTTT.